Listed below are T cell receptor beta chains from one sample, sequenced in a study of T-cell reconstitution after alpha-beta-depleted transplantation in children. TCRdb processed the PCR reads anew with MiXCR; each CDR3 protein has one entry. The sample lists about 610,000 distinct CDR3 sequences, under 12% occurring once. The material was PBMCs from the stem cell graft donor, obtained from the stem cell graft. The receptors here all came from a human donor who donated a stem cell graft to a child with acute myeloid leukemia. Each CDR3 is given with its conserved first and last residue. The D gene is left open where the match is weak. Clone size is not always given. Where it is, it says once, few, many or a class for expanded clones.

DNA: TGTGCCAGCACCCGGGGACTAGCGAGGGACGAGCAGTACTTC; CDR3: CASTRGLARDEQYF; D: TRBD2; V: TRBV6-1; J: TRBJ2-7; size: NA
DNA: TGCAGCGTTGAAGGTGGGGATAAAAAACTGTTTTTT; CDR3: CSVEGGDKKLFF; D: NA; V: TRBV29-1; J: TRBJ1-4; size: NA
DNA: TGCAGCGTTGTAGGGGGGGACTATGGCTACACCTTC; CDR3: CSVVGGDYGYTF; D: NA; V: TRBV29-1; J: TRBJ1-2; size: many
DNA: TGTGCCAGCAGCTCCAAGGGATCCGGGGAGCTGTTTTTT; CDR3: CASSSKGSGELFF; D: NA; V: TRBV7-3; J: TRBJ2-2; size: few
DNA: TGTGCCAGCAGCCTGATGGGGGGGTTAGCCTACAATGAGCAGTTCTTC; CDR3: CASSLMGGLAYNEQFF; D: TRBD2; V: TRBV5-5; J: TRBJ2-1; size: many
DNA: TGTGCCAGCGCTCGGCGGGATGGCAATCAGCCCCAGCATTTT; CDR3: CASARRDGNQPQHF; D: NA; V: TRBV28; J: TRBJ1-5; size: few
DNA: TGCAGTGCTAAGGCCGGATTTAACTATGGCTACACCTTC; CDR3: CSAKAGFNYGYTF; D: NA; V: TRBV20-1; J: TRBJ1-2; size: many
DNA: TGTGCCAGCAGTATCATGCAGGGGGCCACCGGGGAGCTGTTTTTT; CDR3: CASSIMQGATGELFF; D: TRBD1; V: TRBV12-3/TRBV12-4; J: TRBJ2-2; size: few
DNA: TGTGCCAGCAGCGTAGGGACTCTGAAAGAGACCCAGTACTTC; CDR3: CASSVGTLKETQYF; D: NA; V: TRBV9; J: TRBJ2-5; size: NA
DNA: TGTGCCAGCAGCTTAGGGGGACTAGCGGGAGGGCAGGATACGCAGTATTTT; CDR3: CASSLGGLAGGQDTQYF; D: TRBD2; V: TRBV7-2; J: TRBJ2-3; size: many
DNA: TGTGCCAGCACCGAGGGGGGCAGAGGAGATACGCAGTATTTT; CDR3: CASTEGGRGDTQYF; D: NA; V: TRBV7-2; J: TRBJ2-3; size: NA
DNA: TGTGCCAGCGAGGGCGGGCTCTACGAGCAGTACTTC; CDR3: CASEGGLYEQYF; D: NA; V: TRBV21-1; J: TRBJ2-7; size: NA
DNA: TGTGCCAGCAGTTATTTGGTGGCCTACGAGCAGTACTTC; CDR3: CASSYLVAYEQYF; D: NA; V: TRBV6-2/TRBV6-3; J: TRBJ2-7; size: many
DNA: TGTGCCAGCAGTTTATCGGGGGGGACGGCTTCCTACGAGCAGTACTTC; CDR3: CASSLSGGTASYEQYF; D: TRBD2; V: TRBV27; J: TRBJ2-7; size: NA
DNA: TGTGCCAGCAGCCAGTGGACTAGTAACAATGAGCAGTTCTTC; CDR3: CASSQWTSNNEQFF; D: TRBD2; V: TRBV3-1; J: TRBJ2-1; size: few
DNA: TGCGCCAGTGGACAGCTGTACCAAGAGACCCAGTACTTC; CDR3: CASGQLYQETQYF; D: NA; V: TRBV5-1; J: TRBJ2-5; size: NA
DNA: TGTGCCACCAGTGACCCCGGACAGGGACCAGATACGCAGTATTTT; CDR3: CATSDPGQGPDTQYF; D: TRBD1; V: TRBV24-1; J: TRBJ2-3; size: few
DNA: TGTGCCAGCAGTGGAAGGACCTTGAATGAGCAGTTCTTC; CDR3: CASSGRTLNEQFF; D: NA; V: TRBV6-1; J: TRBJ2-1; size: NA
DNA: TGCAGCGTTGAAGGGTCGGGGGTAAAGCAGTTCTTC; CDR3: CSVEGSGVKQFF; D: NA; V: TRBV29-1; J: TRBJ2-1; size: NA
DNA: TGCAGTGCTAGCGACTGGACTAGCGGGAGCCAAGATGTAACCTACGAGCAGTACTTC; CDR3: CSASDWTSGSQDVTYEQYF; D: TRBD2; V: TRBV20-1; J: TRBJ2-7; size: few
DNA: TGCAGCGTCCGACTAGCGGGGGGCAATGAGCAGTTCTTC; CDR3: CSVRLAGGNEQFF; D: TRBD2; V: TRBV29-1; J: TRBJ2-1; size: few
DNA: TGTGCCAGCAGCTTGTTCCCGACTAGCGGGACACACCTAGCCAAAAACATTCAGCACTTC; CDR3: CASSLFPTSGTHLAKNIQHF; D: TRBD2; V: TRBV5-6; J: TRBJ2-4; size: NA
DNA: TGTGCCAGCAGATTTTTAGGACAGGAAAACAATGAGCAGTTCTTC; CDR3: CASRFLGQENNEQFF; D: TRBD1; V: TRBV27; J: TRBJ2-1; size: few
DNA: TGCAGCGTTGTAAGGGGGGTAGGCGATACGCAGTATTTT; CDR3: CSVVRGVGDTQYF; D: NA; V: TRBV29-1; J: TRBJ2-3; size: NA
DNA: TGTGCCAGCAGTCAATCTTCCCTGAGCTCCTACAATGAGCAGTTCTTC; CDR3: CASSQSSLSSYNEQFF; D: NA; V: TRBV28; J: TRBJ2-1; size: NA
DNA: TGTGCCAGCAGAGTGACAGACTCCTACAATGAGCAGTTCTTC; CDR3: CASRVTDSYNEQFF; D: NA; V: TRBV6-1; J: TRBJ2-1; size: NA
DNA: TGTGCCAGCTCACCCGGGACAGGGGCGGTCAATCAGCCCCAGCATTTT; CDR3: CASSPGTGAVNQPQHF; D: TRBD1; V: TRBV18; J: TRBJ1-5; size: few
DNA: TGCAGCGTTGTTGAAGGACTAGGGGAGTTCTTC; CDR3: CSVVEGLGEFF; D: TRBD2; V: TRBV29-1; J: TRBJ2-1; size: many
DNA: TGCAGCGGGGTAGGGGGGTCGTCTAACTATGGCTACACCTTC; CDR3: CSGVGGSSNYGYTF; D: NA; V: TRBV29-1; J: TRBJ1-2; size: NA
DNA: TGCAGTGCTCCCGGGACTAGCACAGATACGCAGTATTTT; CDR3: CSAPGTSTDTQYF; D: NA; V: TRBV20-1; J: TRBJ2-3; size: NA
DNA: TGCAGTGCCCCCGGGGACGTGGTCACTGAAGCTTTCTTT; CDR3: CSAPGDVVTEAFF; D: NA; V: TRBV20-1; J: TRBJ1-1; size: NA
DNA: TGTGCCAGCAGCTCGCCCCCCGGGGCGCGAACCGGGGAGCTGTTTTTT; CDR3: CASSSPPGARTGELFF; D: NA; V: TRBV7-2; J: TRBJ2-2; size: NA
DNA: TGTGCCAGCAGCTTGGGAATGTCGACTGAAGCTTTCTTT; CDR3: CASSLGMSTEAFF; D: NA; V: TRBV5-4; J: TRBJ1-1; size: many
DNA: TGTGCCAGCAGTCCCTCGGGACAGGCCACCGGGGAGCTGTTTTTT; CDR3: CASSPSGQATGELFF; D: TRBD1; V: TRBV12-3/TRBV12-4; J: TRBJ2-2; size: many
DNA: TGCGCCAGCAGCTTCGGTGGGAACAGGGGTGACACTGAAGCTTTCTTT; CDR3: CASSFGGNRGDTEAFF; D: TRBD1; V: TRBV5-1; J: TRBJ1-1; size: many
DNA: TGTGCCAGCAGCTTGTCATTAGCGGGGGATGGCGGCCAGTACTTC; CDR3: CASSLSLAGDGGQYF; D: TRBD2; V: TRBV11-1; J: TRBJ2-5; size: NA
DNA: TGTGCCAGCAGTGGGGGGCCTGGAAACACCATATATTTT; CDR3: CASSGGPGNTIYF; D: NA; V: TRBV25-1; J: TRBJ1-3; size: NA
DNA: TGTGCCAGCAGTTTTGCGGGGTTGGAGACCCAGTACTTC; CDR3: CASSFAGLETQYF; D: NA; V: TRBV12-3/TRBV12-4; J: TRBJ2-5; size: few
DNA: TGTGCCAGCAGTTTACTGGAGGGGGACACAGATACGCAGTATTTT; CDR3: CASSLLEGDTDTQYF; D: NA; V: TRBV27; J: TRBJ2-3; size: NA
DNA: TGTGCCAGCAGTTACGGGGGCTCGGGTGGCTACACCTTC; CDR3: CASSYGGSGGYTF; D: NA; V: TRBV6-6; J: TRBJ1-2; size: NA
DNA: TGCAGTGTTGCGGCGGAAACGTGGGCCAAAAACATTCAGTACTTC; CDR3: CSVAAETWAKNIQYF; D: NA; V: TRBV20-1; J: TRBJ2-4; size: few
DNA: TGTGCCAGCAACGGACAGCGACGGGGGGCGGGGAACAATGAGCAGTTCTTC; CDR3: CASNGQRRGAGNNEQFF; D: NA; V: TRBV11-1; J: TRBJ2-1; size: NA
DNA: TGTGCCAGCAGTTTAGTGAGCTATCAGCCCCAGCATTTT; CDR3: CASSLVSYQPQHF; D: NA; V: TRBV28; J: TRBJ1-5; size: many
DNA: TGCGCCAGCAGCCAAGCGGGAGGTAGTGAGCAGTTCTTC; CDR3: CASSQAGGSEQFF; D: TRBD2; V: TRBV5-1; J: TRBJ2-1; size: NA
DNA: TGTGCCATCAGTGAACTAGCGGGAATGGCAGAGACCCAGTACTTC; CDR3: CAISELAGMAETQYF; D: TRBD2; V: TRBV10-3; J: TRBJ2-5; size: many
DNA: TGTGCCAGCAGCTCAACCACCGCTAGCAGGAGTCTCCTCAGCTCCTACGAGCAGTACTTC; CDR3: CASSSTTASRSLLSSYEQYF; D: NA; V: TRBV7-6; J: TRBJ2-7; size: few
DNA: TGTGCCAGCAGCCAAGTCGGGAGCTACTACAATGAGCAGCTCTTC; CDR3: CASSQVGSYYNEQLF; D: NA; V: TRBV3-1; J: TRBJ2-1; size: few
DNA: TGTGCCAGCAGCCCCCTAGACGCCAGCGGGATAGGAGAGACCCAGTACTTC; CDR3: CASSPLDASGIGETQYF; D: TRBD2; V: TRBV14; J: TRBJ2-5; size: few
DNA: TGTGCCAGCAGGGATTTCGACGGTTCACCCCTCCACTTT; CDR3: CASRDFDGSPLHF; D: NA; V: TRBV12-3/TRBV12-4; J: TRBJ1-6; size: NA
DNA: TGTGCCAGCACCCCAAGGGGCTTAGAATCCAATGAGCAGTTCTTC; CDR3: CASTPRGLESNEQFF; D: NA; V: TRBV27; J: TRBJ2-1; size: few
DNA: TGTGCCAGCAGCTTAGGGGGTGGGCTAGCAGATTACAATGAGCAGTTCTTC; CDR3: CASSLGGGLADYNEQFF; D: NA; V: TRBV7-2; J: TRBJ2-1; size: many
DNA: TGTGCCAGCAGTTACCGGACAGGGAGTGGCGAGACCCAGTACTTC; CDR3: CASSYRTGSGETQYF; D: TRBD1; V: TRBV6-2/TRBV6-3; J: TRBJ2-5; size: few
DNA: TGCAGCGTGCTTCCCGACAGTAGACCTTTTCATCAGCCCCAGCATTTT; CDR3: CSVLPDSRPFHQPQHF; D: NA; V: TRBV29-1; J: TRBJ1-5; size: NA
DNA: TGTGCCAGCAGTCGAGTAGATAATTCACCCCTCCACTTT; CDR3: CASSRVDNSPLHF; D: NA; V: TRBV28; J: TRBJ1-6; size: few